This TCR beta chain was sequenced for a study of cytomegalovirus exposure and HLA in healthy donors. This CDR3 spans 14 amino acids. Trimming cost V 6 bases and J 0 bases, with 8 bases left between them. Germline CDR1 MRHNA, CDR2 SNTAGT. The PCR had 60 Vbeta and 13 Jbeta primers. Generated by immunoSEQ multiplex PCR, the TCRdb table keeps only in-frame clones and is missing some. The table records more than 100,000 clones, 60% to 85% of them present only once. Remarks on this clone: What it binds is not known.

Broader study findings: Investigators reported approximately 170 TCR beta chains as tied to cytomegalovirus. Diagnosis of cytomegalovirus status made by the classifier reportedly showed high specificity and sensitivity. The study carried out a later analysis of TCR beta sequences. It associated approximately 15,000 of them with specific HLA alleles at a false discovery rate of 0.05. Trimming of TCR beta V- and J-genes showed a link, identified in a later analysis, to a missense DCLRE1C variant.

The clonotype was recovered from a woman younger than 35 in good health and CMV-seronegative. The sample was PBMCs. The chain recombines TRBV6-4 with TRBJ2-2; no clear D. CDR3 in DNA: TGTGCCAGCAGGGCACAGACGAACACCGGGGAGCTGTTTTTT. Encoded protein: CASRAQTNTGELFF.